One sample yielded the 14 T cell receptor beta chains listed below, sequenced in a study of shared clonotypes between healthy human individuals. Sequencing used immunoSEQ multiplex PCR; TCRdb keeps in-frame clones, though not all of them. The sample lists roughly 490,000 clones; roughly 85% were seen once. The sample comprised PBMCs. These receptors were collected from a woman aged 40-49 years in good health. Some clones in this sample may be carry-over from other donors' samples.

The chain is built from TRBV29-1 and TRBJ1-1; D possibly corresponds to TRBD1 (5 bases). Germline V gives CDR1 SQVTM, CDR2 ANQGSEA. V lost 4 bases to trimming and J lost 1 base, with 13 bases between them. This CDR3 spans 14 amino acids. The CDR3 region is CSVGQLRRNTEAFF. CDR3 coding DNA: TGCAGCGTTGGACAGTTACGACGGAACACTGAAGCTTTCTTT.

This clone was observed at least ten times. The chain employs TRBV4-2 and TRBJ2-7; D is unclear. The V gene's germline CDR1 is LGHNA and CDR2 YNFKEQ. The CDR3 covers 16 residues. V dropped 0 bases and J dropped 0 bases, with 12 bases sitting between them. This CDR3 reads CASSQDRGAPSYEQYF. The CDR3 DNA reads TGTGCCAGCAGCCAAGATCGAGGAGCGCCCTCCTACGAGCAGTACTTC.

The genes are TRBV18 and TRBJ2-5; TRBD2 matches at 12 bases. Trimming cost V 4 bases and J 5 bases; bases outside gene matches: 14. Germline CDR1 and CDR2: KGHSH and LQKENI. This CDR3 comprises 18 residues. CDR3 nucleotide sequence: TGTGCCAGCTCACTAATAGGACTAGCGGGGCGGGTAGGGGAGACCCAGTACTTC. Protein: CASSLIGLAGRVGETQYF. The full variable domain, completed using reference TRBV18 and TRBJ2-5, is NAGVMQNPRHLVRRRGQEARLRCSPMKGHSHVYWYRQLPEEGLKFMVYLQKENIIDESGMPKERFSAEFPKEGPSILRIQQVVRGDSAAYFCASSLIGLAGRVGETQYFGPGTRLLVL.

Remarks on this clone: Since a much larger clone is just one base distant, this may be a read error. The gene calls are TRBV7-9 and TRBJ2-5, with a tentative D call TRBD1 (6 bases). Germline lookup yields CDR1 SEHNR and CDR2 FQNEAQ (reference sequence). V lost 11 bases and J 3 bases, leaving 16 bases between the germline ends. This CDR3 has 13 residues. Written as DNA, the CDR3 is TGTGCCGGGGGCACCCAGCCCAAAGAGACCCAGTACTTC. This encodes CAGGTQPKETQYF.

CDR3 sequence (DNA): TGTGCCGCGCTTAGAGGCACTAGCAATCAGCCCCAGCATTTT. This sequence encodes CAALRGTSNQPQHF. The chain combines TRBV25-1 with TRBJ1-5; the D is unclear. V lost 11 bases, J lost 0 bases, and 14 bases lay in between. This CDR3 is built from 14 residues. In germline, CDR1 is MGHDK, CDR2 SYGVNS.

Only a few counts were recorded for this clone. The genes are TRBV6-1 and TRBJ2-5; no clear D. Looked up from germline, CDR1 is MNHNS and CDR2 is SASEGT. V lost 6 bases, J lost 1 base, and 6 bases lay in between. CDR3 length: 12 residues. The CDR3 DNA reads TGTGCCAGCAGCTACCCCCAAGAGACCCAGTACTTC. It is translated as CASSYPQETQYF.

The rearrangement joins TRBV5-5 to TRBJ1-5; D gene uncertain. The CDR3 is 18 amino acids. Germline V gene lookup returns CDR1 SGHKS and CDR2 YYEKEE (reference sequence). The ends were cut back, 0 bases at V and 0 bases at J, with 16 bases in the middle. The CDR3 DNA is TGTGCCAGCAGCTTGGAGGTAGTGACCTTGGGTAGCAATCAGCCCCAGCATTTT. Protein: CASSLEVVTLGSNQPQHF.

The gene calls are TRBV10-1 and TRBJ2-3, with 9 bases matching TRBD2. Germline CDR1 is WNHNN and CDR2 is SYGVQD (reference sequence). The V gene end was trimmed by 3 bases and the J gene end by 4 bases; junction bases not matched to a gene: 8. The CDR3 totals 16 residues. CDR3 bases: TGCGCCAGCAGTGATCAGGGTAGCGGGAGTCCAGATACGCAGTATTTT. Translated, it gives CASSDQGSGSPDTQYF.

The rearrangement links TRBV28 to TRBJ2-7, with a weak D call TRBD2 (6 bases). The CDR3 covers 15 residues. The V gene lost 3 bases and the J gene lost 1 base, with 13 bases spanning the gap. Germline values: CDR1 MDHEN, CDR2 SYDVKM. This CDR3 reads CASSFSGTGSYEQYF. The DNA for the CDR3 is TGTGCCAGCAGTTTCTCGGGGACTGGATCCTACGAGCAGTACTTC.

The chain links TRBV30 to TRBJ2-1; 12 bases agree with TRBD2. The CDR3 contains 14 residues. Germline values: CDR1 GTSNPN, CDR2 SVGIG (reference sequence). With 2 bases clipped from V and 9 bases from J, the junction kept 5 bases outside the gene matches. CDR3 loop: CAWSRLAGGIEQFF. In nucleotides, the CDR3 is TGTGCCTGGAGTAGGCTAGCGGGAGGGATTGAGCAGTTCTTC.

This rearrangement joins TRBV5-8 to TRBJ2-7; 7 bases are shared with TRBD1. The germline CDR1 and CDR2 sequences are SGHTS and YDEGEE. CDR3 length: 15 amino acids. V shed 3 bases, J shed 3 bases, and the junction held 9 bases outside the gene matches. The CDR3 nucleotides are TGTGCCAGCAGCTCTCCGGACAGGATTTTCTACGAGCAGTACTTC. This codes for CASSSPDRIFYEQYF. Together with reference TRBV5-8 and TRBJ2-7, the CDR3 gives the full variable domain: EAGVTQSPTHLIKTRGQQATLRCSPISGHTSVYWYQQALGLGLQFLLWYDEGEERNRGNFPPRFSGRQFPNYSSELNVNALELEDSALYLCASSSPDRIFYEQYFGPGTRLTVT.

The rearrangement links TRBV14 to TRBJ2-7; TRBD2 agrees at 13 bases. There are 15 residues in the CDR3. Germline V CDR1 and CDR2: SGHDN, FVKESK. The ends lost 6 bases at V and 4 bases at J; junction bases unmatched: 6. CDR3 sequence reads: CASRGTSGIWYEQYF. As DNA, the CDR3 is TGTGCCAGCAGGGGGACTAGCGGGATTTGGTACGAGCAGTACTTC.

This clone was seen only a few times. This chain joins TRBV6-4 and TRBJ2-1; TRBD2 aligns across 11 bases. The CDR3 is made up of 16 amino acids. The germline CDR1 and CDR2 sequences are MRHNA and SNTAGT. V was pared by 0 bases and J by 6 bases, with 4 bases of the junction left unmatched. The CDR3 DNA reads TGTGCCAGCAGTGACTCGAGACTAGCGGGATTCAATGAGCAGTTCTTC. It translates to CASSDSRLAGFNEQFF.

The chain links TRBV5-4 to TRBJ2-3, with D perhaps TRBD2 (5 bases). CDR1 is SGHNT and CDR2 is YYREEE in the germline V gene (reference sequence). This CDR3 region has 19 residues. The V end lost 0 bases, the J end lost 1 base, and 21 bases lay between the germline ends. CDR3 sequence: CASSLEGLWEPGRTDTQYF. In DNA form, the CDR3 reads TGTGCCAGCAGCTTGGAAGGACTCTGGGAACCTGGACGCACAGATACGCAGTATTTT.